The rows below give T cell receptor beta chains drawn from one sample of a study of glioma-infiltrating T cells. TCRdb called the multiplex PCR reads again in MiXCR, with one record for every CDR3 protein. This table holds about 130,000 distinct CDR3 sequences, 20% to 25% found once. The specimen sequenced was glioma tissue, nonneoplastic brain tissue, or PBMCs (not recorded which). The receptors originated from a human donor with low-grade glioma or glioblastoma, undergoing nonglioma brain surgery, or in good health (not recorded which). Each CDR3 is given with its conserved first and last residue. D genes are given only for firm matches. Size is omitted from some rows. Given values are once, few, many or a class for expanded clones.

v_gene	j_gene	d_gene	abundance	CDR3aa	CDR3nt
TRBV29-1	TRBJ1-2	-	-	CSVEQNYGYTF	TGCAGCGTTGAACAGAACTATGGCTACACCTTC
TRBV2	TRBJ2-3	TRBD1	many	CASRSGQSTDTQYF	TGTGCCAGCAGATCGGGACAGAGCACAGATACGCAGTATTTT
TRBV5-1	TRBJ2-3	-	many	CASSFGTRNGDTQYF	TGCGCCAGCAGCTTTGGTACCCGGAACGGAGATACGCAGTATTTT
TRBV7-2	TRBJ1-1	TRBD1	many	CASSPGTDRTEAFF	TGTGCCAGCAGCCCTGGGACAGATAGGACTGAAGCTTTCTTT
TRBV5-1	TRBJ2-7	TRBD1	few	CASSSTGTGGYEQYF	TGCGCCAGCAGCTCCACCGGGACAGGGGGGTACGAGCAGTACTTC
TRBV5-1	TRBJ2-6	-	few	CASSPFLRGSGANVLTF	TGCGCCAGCAGCCCCTTCCTCAGGGGCTCTGGGGCCAACGTCCTGACTTTC
TRBV3-1	TRBJ1-2	TRBD1	-	CAGGQTGAPTNYGYTF	TGTGCCGGCGGCCAAACAGGGGCCCCGACTAACTATGGCTACACCTTC
TRBV3-1	TRBJ1-4	TRBD1	few	CASSQGLQGATNEKLFF	TGTGCCAGCAGCCAAGGACTACAGGGGGCAACTAATGAAAAACTGTTTTTT
TRBV7-2	TRBJ1-2	-	many	CASRPPGLNYGYTF	TGTGCCAGCAGACCTCCAGGGTTAAACTATGGCTACACCTTC
TRBV27	TRBJ2-6	-	many	CASRTSGANVLTF	TGTGCCAGCAGGACGTCTGGGGCCAACGTCCTGACTTTC
TRBV4-1	TRBJ2-3	TRBD2	many	CASSRLPGLAEIGTDTQYF	TGCGCCAGCAGCCGACTCCCGGGACTAGCGGAAATCGGTACAGATACGCAGTATTTT
TRBV20-1	TRBJ2-7	-	-	CSARTPGSSYEQYF	TGTAGTGCTAGAACGCCAGGTTCCTCCTACGAGCAGTACTTC
TRBV7-2	TRBJ2-3	-	many	CASSQRITDTQYF	TGTGCCAGCAGCCAACGAATTACAGATACGCAGTATTTT
TRBV18	TRBJ2-7	-	many	CASSPDRLGDEQYF	TGTGCCAGCTCACCTGACAGGCTAGGCGACGAGCAGTACTTC
TRBV19	TRBJ2-7	-	many	CASSRGFGSEQYF	TGTGCCAGTAGTCGTGGATTTGGGTCCGAGCAGTACTTC
TRBV4-1	TRBJ1-1	TRBD1	many	CASSQGQGAPEAFF	TGCGCCAGCAGCCAGGGACAGGGGGCGCCTGAAGCTTTCTTT
TRBV19	TRBJ1-6	-	many	CASSTGNSPLHF	TGTGCCAGTAGTACGGGAAATTCACCCCTCCACTTT
TRBV29-1	TRBJ1-1	-	few	CSVKGVGSASEAFF	TGCAGCGTTAAAGGGGTAGGGTCGGCGAGTGAGGCTTTCTTT